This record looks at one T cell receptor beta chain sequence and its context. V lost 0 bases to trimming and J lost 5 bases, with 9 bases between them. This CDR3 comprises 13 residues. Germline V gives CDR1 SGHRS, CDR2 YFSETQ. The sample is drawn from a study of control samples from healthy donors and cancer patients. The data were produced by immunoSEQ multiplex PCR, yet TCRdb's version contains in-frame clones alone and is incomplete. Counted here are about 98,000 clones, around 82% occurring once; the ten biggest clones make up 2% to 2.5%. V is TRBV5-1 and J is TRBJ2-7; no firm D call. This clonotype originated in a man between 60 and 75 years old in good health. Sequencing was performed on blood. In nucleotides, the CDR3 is TGCGCCAGCAGCTTGGCGTCCCCGGACGAGCAGTACTTC. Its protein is CASSLASPDEQYF. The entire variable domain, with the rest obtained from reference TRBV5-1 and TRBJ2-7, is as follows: KAGVTQTPRYLIKTRGQQVTLSCSPISGHRSVSWYQQTPGQGLQFLFEYFSETQRNKGNFPGRFSGRQFSNSRSEMNVSTLELGDSALYLCASSLASPDEQYFGPGTRLTVT.